This T cell receptor (beta chain) was sequenced during a study of T-cell reconstitution after alpha-beta-depleted transplantation in children. The CDR3 is 13 amino acids. The germline V gene has CDR1 SGHDT and CDR2 YYEEEE. On this clonotype itself: What it recognizes is unknown. At one boundary the junction diverges from the germline segment, which might be a read error.

Preparation of the TCRbeta library involved a method that used unique molecular identifiers. TCRdb re-called the PCR reads through MiXCR, storing one row per CDR3 protein. The sample has 550,000 to 800,000 distinct CDR3 sequences, around 13% seen once. Regarding the study as a whole: Reported findings indicate that, about two months after transplant, alpha-beta T cells came from several hundred expanded clones, which were derived from non-depleted graft cells. Once a year had passed after transplant, T-cell counts and diversity came mostly from newly produced T cells. In some patients, recipient T cells and intrathymic progenitors surviving conditioning explained high day-60 diversity.

This clonotype originated in a girl aged 2-10 years with congenital amegakaryocytic thrombocytopenia, due to receive a stem cell transplant. The rearrangement links TRBV5-6 to TRBJ2-5; possible D gene TRBD2, 5 bases. The sample in question was PBMCs, obtained before TCRalphabeta/CD19-depleted stem cell transplant. CDR3 nucleotide sequence: TGTGCCAGCAGCTTGGGTTCCCGATGGGCTAGCTGCTTC. Its translation is CASSLGSRWASCF.